This T cell receptor (beta chain) was sequenced in a study of shared clonotypes between healthy human individuals. Study outcomes and limitations: There were few donors, and this limited the genetic and exposure-history diversity represented. Generation probabilities were higher for clonotypes shared across all four sorted-subset donors than for unshared ones.

Researchers divided each subset's genomic DNA evenly across several immunoSEQ plates. In the sorted-subset replicate PCRs, 150 to 200 ng DNA, 25,000 to 30,000 T cell genomes, was used. Only in-frame clones appear in the TCRdb table, and some are missing; sequencing was by immunoSEQ multiplex PCR. This repertoire shows roughly 2,300,000 clones, around 90% found once; its top ten account for 0.37%. In this sample, this clone turned up once. Its antigen is unknown. This CDR3 region has 15 residues. The germline gives CDR1 SGHTA, CDR2 FQGNSA. The V gene lost 5 bases and the J gene lost 2 bases, with 13 bases spanning the gap.

This chain uses TRBV7-2 with TRBJ2-1; tentatively, D is TRBD1 (5 bases). The TCR originated in a man younger than 35 in good health. Some clones in this sample may be carry-over from other donors' samples. Sample: naive CD4+ T cells from PBMCs. Subset of the sample: CD45RA+ positively selected. CDR3 protein: CASSLLGAAYNEQFF. The DNA for the CDR3 is TGTGCCAGCAGCCTCCTAGGGGCCGCCTACAATGAGCAGTTCTTC.